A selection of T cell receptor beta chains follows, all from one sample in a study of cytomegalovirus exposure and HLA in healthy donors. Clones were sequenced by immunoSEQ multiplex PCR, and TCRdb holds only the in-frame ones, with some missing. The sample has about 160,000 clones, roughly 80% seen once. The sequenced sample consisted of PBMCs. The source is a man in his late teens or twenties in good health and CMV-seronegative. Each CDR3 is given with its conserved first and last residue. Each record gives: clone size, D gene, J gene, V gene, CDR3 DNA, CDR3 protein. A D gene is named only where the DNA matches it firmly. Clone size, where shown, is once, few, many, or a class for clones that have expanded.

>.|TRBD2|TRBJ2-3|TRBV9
TGTGCCAGCAGCGTAGGGGCGGGAGGACCTTCAGATACGCAGTATTTT
CASSVGAGGPSDTQYF
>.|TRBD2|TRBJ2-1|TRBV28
TGTGCCAGCAGCTGGCTAGCGGGAGGGCCGGGCAATGAGCAGTTCTTC
CASSWLAGGPGNEQFF
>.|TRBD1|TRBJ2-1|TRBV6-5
TGTGCCAGCAGTTACACCAGGGGGCCGCGCAATGAGCAGTTCTTC
CASSYTRGPRNEQFF
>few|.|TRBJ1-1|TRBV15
TGTGCCACCAGCAGAGATTGGAGACAGAGCACTGAAGCTTTCTTT
CATSRDWRQSTEAFF
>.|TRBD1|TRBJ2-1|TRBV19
TGTGCCAGTAGTACCTCCTTCGGGACAGGGGTCTACAATGAGCAGTTCTTC
CASSTSFGTGVYNEQFF
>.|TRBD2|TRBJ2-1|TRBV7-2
TGTGCCAGCAGCTTAGAGGGTGCTAGCGGGATTTATGAGCAGTTCTTC
CASSLEGASGIYEQFF
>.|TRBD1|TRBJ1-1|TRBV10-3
TGTGCCATCAGTAACCCCCTCGGGACAGCGGGTACTGAAGCTTTCTTT
CAISNPLGTAGTEAFF
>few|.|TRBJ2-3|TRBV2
TGTGCCAGCAGAACGACTCCTAGCACAGATACGCAGTATTTT
CASRTTPSTDTQYF
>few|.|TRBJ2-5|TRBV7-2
TGTGCCAGCGCCACGGGGTATTACCAAGAGACCCAGTACTTC
CASATGYYQETQYF
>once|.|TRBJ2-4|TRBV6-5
TGTGCCAGCAGTTACTCTCTAGCCCAAAACATTCAGTACTTC
CASSYSLAQNIQYF
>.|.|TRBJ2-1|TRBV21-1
TGTGCCAGCAGGATAGCGGGGACGATCTACAATGAGCAGTTCTTC
CASRIAGTIYNEQFF
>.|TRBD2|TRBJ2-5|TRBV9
TGTGCCAGCAGCGTGGCTAGCGGGAAGGGAGGAGAGACCCAGTACTTC
CASSVASGKGGETQYF
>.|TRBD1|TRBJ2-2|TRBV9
TGTGCCAGCGGCACAGGGGGCGGGGAGCTGTTTTTT
CASGTGGGELFF
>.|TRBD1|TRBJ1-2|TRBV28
TGTGCCAGCAGTTACAGGGGGGCCCTCTATGGCTACACCTTC
CASSYRGALYGYTF
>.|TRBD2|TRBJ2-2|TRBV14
TGTGCCAGCAGCCGACTAGCGGGACACACCGGGGAGCTGTTTTTT
CASSRLAGHTGELFF
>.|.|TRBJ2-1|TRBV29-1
TGCAGCGTAGGGGTAGGCGAGCAGTTCTTC
CSVGVGEQFF
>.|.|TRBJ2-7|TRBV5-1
TGCGCCAGCAGCGGGCAGGGGTGGAACTACGAGCAGTACTTC
CASSGQGWNYEQYF
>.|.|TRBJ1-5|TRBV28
TGTGCCAGCAGCACACAGGGTGGCAATCAGCCCCAGCATTTT
CASSTQGGNQPQHF
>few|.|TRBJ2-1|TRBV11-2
TGTGCCAGCAGGGGGGCCGCCCATGAGCAGTTCTTC
CASRGAAHEQFF
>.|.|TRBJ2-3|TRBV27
TGTGCCGCGGGACGTCAGGGCGTAGCAGATACGCAGTATTTT
CAAGRQGVADTQYF
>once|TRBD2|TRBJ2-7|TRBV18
TGTGCCAGCTCACCCCGTGGACTAGCGGGCTCTAAGGCGTACGAGCAGTACTTC
CASSPRGLAGSKAYEQYF
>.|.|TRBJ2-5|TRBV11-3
TGTGCCAGCAGCTGGGGGCTCCAAGAGACCCAGTACTTC
CASSWGLQETQYF
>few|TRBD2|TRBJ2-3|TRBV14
TGTGCCAGCAGCCAAGTCAGCGGGAGGAGAACAGATACGCAGTATTTT
CASSQVSGRRTDTQYF